The entry below describes one T cell receptor (beta chain). The sample comes from a study of shared clonotypes between healthy human individuals. The CDR3 is 19 amino acids. Germline CDR1 and CDR2: ENHRY and SYGVKD. The germline V and J ends were trimmed by 6 bases and 4 bases, with 30 bases remaining between them. Clones were read by immunoSEQ multiplex PCR, and TCRdb kept only the in-frame ones, dropping some. The data show some 320,000 clones, with around 87% seen just once and around 15% held by the top ten. V usage is TRBV10-3 and J usage is TRBJ1-2; D may be TRBD1 (6 bases). The sequenced sample was memory CD8+ T cells sorted from blood. Subset specified: CD45RO+ cells pooled with CCR7-negative TemRA cells. This clonotype originated in a man aged 18 to 30 in good health. CDR3 in DNA: TGTGCCATCAGGCTCCTGAGGCCAGGGGTGATTCTCCCGTTCTATGGCTACACCTTC. Translated, it gives CAIRLLRPGVILPFYGYTF.